This T cell receptor (beta chain) appears in the sequencing data of a study of blood T cell repertoires in COVID-19. Sequencing used immunoSEQ multiplex PCR; TCRdb keeps in-frame clones, though not all of them. The data show 250,000 to 300,000 clones, 80% to 90% seen once. In germline, CDR1 is SGHTA, CDR2 FQGNSA. The CDR3 is 17 residues long. J lost 0 bases, V lost 3 bases, and 3 bases had no gene match. Input material: peripheral blood. The receptor's source is a woman in her 30s with active or convalescent COVID-19. The V gene is TRBV7-2, the J gene TRBJ2-2, with 11 bases that match TRBD2. CDR3 sequence: CASSFPSGGPNTGELFF. DNA for the CDR3: TGTGCCAGCAGCTTTCCTAGCGGGGGGCCGAACACCGGGGAGCTGTTTTTT.